The rows below give T cell receptor beta chains drawn from one sample of a study of blood T cell repertoires in COVID-19. The table came from immunoSEQ multiplex PCR; TCRdb's copy has only in-frame clones and leaves some out. The data hold 250,000 or so clones, with around three quarters observed a single time. Sequenced sample: peripheral blood. The origin of the receptors is a woman at least 80 years old with acute or convalescent COVID-19. CDR3s include the opening cysteine and the closing phenylalanine or tryptophan. The D gene is left open where the match is weak. Where a row states a size, it is once, few, many or the class of an expanded clone; other rows omit it.

cdr3_aa cdr3_nt clone_size v_call d_call j_call
CASSSSPRVIGYTF TGTGCCAGCAGCTCCTCCCCGCGTGTTATTGGCTACACCTTC . TRBV7-2 . TRBJ1-2
CASSHFADQETQYF TGTGCCAGCAGCCACTTCGCGGACCAAGAGACCCAGTACTTC . TRBV3-1/TRBV3-2 . TRBJ2-5
CASSEWGGRTYNEQFF TGTGCCAGCAGTGAATGGGGCGGGAGGACTTACAATGAGCAGTTCTTC . TRBV2 TRBD2 TRBJ2-1
CASSVAAGVGGETQYF TGTGCCAGCAGCGTAGCGGCGGGAGTGGGCGGGGAGACCCAGTACTTC . TRBV9 TRBD2 TRBJ2-5
CASSFGEYGTEAFF TGTGCCAGCAGTTTTGGAGAATATGGGACTGAAGCTTTCTTT . TRBV27 . TRBJ1-1
CASNRLAGVSRTDTQYF TGTGCCAGCAATCGACTAGCGGGGGTCTCTCGCACAGATACGCAGTATTTT . TRBV6-6 TRBD2 TRBJ2-3
CSASSGGGSRLSDTQYF TGCAGTGCTAGTTCAGGCGGGGGAAGCAGGCTTTCAGATACGCAGTATTTT . TRBV20-1 TRBD2 TRBJ2-3
CASSILAGGKSSTDTQYF TGTGCCAGTAGTATACTAGCGGGGGGGAAATCTAGCACAGATACGCAGTATTTT . TRBV19 TRBD2 TRBJ2-3
CASGDLQETQYF TGCGCCAGCGGGGACTTACAAGAGACCCAGTACTTC . TRBV5-1 . TRBJ2-5
CASSLDRANYGYTF TGTGCCAGCAGCCTGGACAGGGCAAACTATGGCTACACCTTC . TRBV6-5 TRBD1 TRBJ1-2
CASRLAASYEQYF TGCGCCAGCAGACTAGCGGCTTCCTACGAGCAGTACTTC . TRBV5-1 TRBD2 TRBJ2-7
CASSITTGPNEKLFF TGTGCCAGTAGTATCACGACAGGGCCAAATGAAAAACTGTTTTTT few TRBV19 TRBD1 TRBJ1-4
CASSRPGLAGGGEQFF TGTGCCAGCAGCCGTCCGGGACTAGCGGGAGGTGGGGAGCAGTTCTTC . TRBV13 TRBD2 TRBJ2-1
CASSLTAGAGVDQPQHF TGTGCCAGCAGCTTAACCGCCGGTGCAGGGGTGGATCAGCCCCAGCATTTT . TRBV7-8 . TRBJ1-5
CASSNRGLYGYTF TGTGCCAGCAGTAACAGGGGGCTCTATGGCTACACCTTC . TRBV12-3/TRBV12-4 TRBD1 TRBJ1-2
CASSQGGTGFGQPQHF TGTGCCAGCAGCCAAGGAGGGACAGGGTTTGGTCAGCCCCAGCATTTT . TRBV3-1/TRBV3-2 TRBD1 TRBJ1-5
CASSIVRGQSMNTEAFF TGTGCCAGTAGTATAGTAAGGGGACAGTCCATGAACACTGAAGCTTTCTTT . TRBV19 TRBD1 TRBJ1-1